This TCR beta chain was recorded in a study of graft-versus-host responses after intestinal transplantation. Study context: The whole recipient group had anti-thymocyte globulin induction followed by tacrolimus and steroids for around three years. Findings and limits, study-wide: Recipient marrow showed GvH clones, some seen first in ileum or blood. Individuals carrying graft-donor T cell macrochimerism showed high graft-versus-host to host-versus-graft clonal ratios in allografts.

The table came from immunoSEQ multiplex PCR; TCRdb's copy has only in-frame clones and leaves some out. The table has approximately 20,000 clones, 85% to 95% seen once. About this clone: Its antigen is not identified.

CDR1 is SGHAT and CDR2 is FQNNGV in the germline V gene. The CDR3 has 15 residues. Losses at the gene ends were 5 bases for V and 2 bases for J; bases not matched to a gene: 4. The chain employs TRBV11-2 and TRBJ2-7; TRBD2 agrees at 12 bases. Sequencing used PBMCs, obtained about 250 days after intestinal transplant. The source of this sequence is a human patient who received an intestinal transplant, so some T cells may come from the graft donor. The CDR3 loop is CASSQRTSGAYEQYF. The DNA for the CDR3 is TGTGCCAGCAGCCAGAGGACTAGCGGGGCCTACGAGCAGTACTTC.